This T cell receptor (beta chain) was recovered during a study of Graves' ophthalmopathy and Graves' hyperthyroidism. Whole-study findings and limits: Most expanded thyroid clonotypes above 0.001 frequency also appeared in blood.

The CDR3 is 16 amino acids. V shed 5 bases, J shed 5 bases, and the junction held 10 bases outside the gene matches. Many counts were recorded for this clonotype. As yet, its antigen is unknown. Enrollment excluded any patients with other autoimmune diseases, uncontrolled infections, pregnancy or lactation. The TCR beta CDR3 regions underwent amplification from RNA transcripts. The authors performed first-round RT-PCR with HTBI primers and then a second-round multiplex PCR. MiXCR was run by TCRdb on the multiplex PCR reads, yielding one entry per CDR3 protein. This sample has roughly 610,000 distinct CDR3 sequences, with about a fifth found just once.

The rearrangement links TRBV12-3 or TRBV12-4 to TRBJ2-2, with TRBD1 identical over 8 bases. Input material: peripheral blood. The sequence derives from a woman aged 18-35 years with stable Graves' hyperthyroidism. Some clones in this sample may be carry-over from other donors' samples. The chain's CDR3 is CASSQMTGAGTGELFF. CDR3 coding DNA: TGTGCCAGCAGTCAAATGACAGGGGCAGGGACCGGGGAGCTGTTTTTT.